The TCR beta chain described here comes from a study of identical twins. TCRdb re-called the 5' RACE reads through MiXCR, storing one row per CDR3 protein. The data hold roughly 350,000 distinct CDR3 sequences, with roughly 12% observed a single time. This clonotype was detected a few times. This CDR3 spans 13 amino acids. Unmatched junction bases numbered 5, after V lost 5 bases and J lost 4 bases. Germline V gives CDR1 MNHEY, CDR2 SMNVEV (reference sequence). The same data also contributed to another study, on yellow fever vaccine responses in identical twins.

Material for sequencing was CD8+ T cells sorted from blood. The chain links TRBV27 to TRBJ2-7; 7 bases map to TRBD2. This sequence was found in a woman aged 18-29 years in good health. The CDR3 loop is CASSQASGYEQYF. The CDR3 DNA follows: TGTGCCAGCAGTCAGGCTAGCGGATACGAGCAGTACTTC.